The sequence of this T cell receptor (beta chain) was determined in a study of control samples from healthy donors and cancer patients (dated by TCRdb to 2019 to 2021). The library came from the immunoSEQ multiplex PCR assay. In its TCRdb copy, this immuneACCESS table keeps in-frame sequences only and misses some clones. Where compared with another copy, unresolved V genes explain less than half of these, and the others have no known cause. The sample yields approximately 82,000 clones; roughly 86% were counted once. The ten largest make up around 18% of the sample. Per the germline V gene, KGHDR is the CDR1 and SFDVKD is the CDR2. Measured from the cysteine to the phenylalanine, the CDR3 is 12 residues long. Just CDR3 DNA is preserved here, 36 bases in frame from base 1. The V and J ends are trimmed by 4 bases and 4 bases, leaving 6 bases between them. With regard to this clone: The antigen it binds to is not known. The sample holds no much larger clone one base away, and base qualities are not on file.

The sample consisted of blood. This receptor chain uses TRBV24-1 and TRBJ1-2; the D gene is unclear. This receptor was identified in a man between 45 and 60 years old in good health. The DNA is TGTGCCACCAGTGAACCGAGCTATGGCTACACCTTC. Its amino acids are CATSEPSYGYTF.